This TCR beta chain derives from a study of blood T cell repertoires in COVID-19. Germline values: CDR1 SGHVS, CDR2 FNYEAQ. The CDR3 has 13 residues. Trimming removed 2 bases at V and 6 bases at J, with 10 bases between. Libraries were prepared by immunoSEQ multiplex PCR; TCRdb keeps only in-frame clonotypes and omits some of them. Of around 400,000 clones in the sample, just under 90% were seen once. Sequenced sample: PBMCs or T cells enriched from blood (not recorded which). V gene TRBV7-6 combines with J gene TRBJ1-2, with D perhaps matching TRBD1 (5 bases). This TCR was sampled from a woman between 25 and 40 years old who had recovered from COVID-19. CDR3 DNA: TGTGCCAGCAGCTTATCAGGGTTCCATGGCTACACCTTC. It encodes CASSLSGFHGYTF. The variable domain in full, with the rest retrieved from reference TRBV7-6 and TRBJ1-2, is GAGVSQSPRYKVTKRGQDVALRCDPISGHVSLYWYRQALGQGPEFLTYFNYEAQQDKSGLPNDRFSAERPEGSISTLTIQRTEQRDSAMYRCASSLSGFHGYTFGSGTRLTVV.